This paragraph reports one TCR beta chain. This entry comes from a study of CD8 T cells in Susac syndrome. Looked up from germline, CDR1 is SGHRS and CDR2 is YFSETQ. The CDR3 totals 14 residues. Trimming cost V 4 bases and J 3 bases; bases outside gene matches: 6. Random hexamers primed reverse transcription of roughly 0.45 to 1 ug RNA. In TCRdb, the immunoSEQ multiplex PCR reads were re-called with MiXCR into one record per CDR3 protein. The sample includes around 170,000 distinct CDR3 sequences, approximately 95% seen only once; the top ten take roughly 0.093%. FACS enriched CD8+ TEMRA cells, while bulk CD8+ and CD4+ were negatively isolated.

Sequenced input: CD4+ T cells from PBMCs. The TCR comes from a human donor with Susac syndrome. The V gene is TRBV5-1, the J gene TRBJ1-1; 7 bases map to TRBD1. CDR3 residues: CASSQAQGDTEAFF. As DNA, the CDR3 is TGCGCCAGCAGCCAAGCTCAGGGGGACACTGAAGCTTTCTTT.